The clone carrying this TCR beta chain was counted between two and nine times. Its antigen is undetermined. Time point here: persistent/refractory GD, antithyroid drugs over 5 years with positive TRAb. Extracted PBMC RNA gave rise to the TCR library. The authors built TCR beta libraries using iRepertoire HTBI primers and Arm-PCR of CDR3 regions. From the multiplex PCR reads, TCRdb called clonotypes with MiXCR, one entry per CDR3 protein. There are around 460,000 distinct CDR3 sequences in the sample; around a fifth occur only once, and approximately 14% lies in the top ten. These data belong to a study of regulatory T cells in long-lasting Graves disease. As for the study in general: The study counted Graves' disease as persistent given over 5 years of antithyroid drugs and positive TSH receptor antibodies.

The germline V and J ends were trimmed by 5 bases and 0 bases, with 12 bases remaining between them. CDR3 length: 15 amino acids. Looked up from germline, CDR1 is SGHTA and CDR2 is FQGNSA. Findings and limits, study-wide: The number of shared public clonotypes was higher in persistent patients (around 2,500) than new patients (966). Among samples with persistent disease, TRBV28, TRBJ1-2 and TRBJ2-5 were favored.

Material: peripheral blood mononuclear cells (PBMCs), obtained when the disease was refractory, from a patient treated with antithyroid drugs. The receptor comes from a female donor with Graves disease. This chain joins TRBV7-2 and TRBJ2-3; the D is unclear. This chain's CDR3 is CASSHNGESTDTQYF. The CDR3 region has the DNA TGTGCCAGCAGCCACAACGGCGAAAGCACAGATACGCAGTATTTT.